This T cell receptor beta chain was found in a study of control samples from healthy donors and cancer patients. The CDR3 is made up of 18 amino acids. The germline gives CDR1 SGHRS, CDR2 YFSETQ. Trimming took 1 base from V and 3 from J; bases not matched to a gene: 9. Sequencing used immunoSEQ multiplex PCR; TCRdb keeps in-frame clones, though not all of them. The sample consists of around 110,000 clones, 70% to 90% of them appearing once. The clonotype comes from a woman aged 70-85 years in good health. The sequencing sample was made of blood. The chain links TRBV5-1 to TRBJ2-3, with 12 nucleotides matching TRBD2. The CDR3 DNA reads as TGCGCCAGCAGCTTGAGCCTAGCGGGGGGGAGCGTTACAGATACGCAGTATTTT. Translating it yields CASSLSLAGGSVTDTQYF.